This record concerns one T cell receptor (beta chain) sequence. As yet, its antigen is unknown. The data belong to a study of siplizumab effects on memory and regulatory T cells. Study-wide results and limits: Naive T cells seemed more diverse than memory cells and seemed major alloresponse contributors. Roughly 80-96% of proliferating CD4+ or CD8+ clones defied assignment to a naive or memory phenotype.

The V end lost 7 bases, the J end lost 5 bases, and 11 bases lay between the germline ends. The CDR3 has 13 residues. In germline, CDR1 is LNHDA, CDR2 SQIVND (reference sequence). Method: immunoSEQ multiplex PCR; TCRdb's copy keeps in-frame clones and lacks some. In the table there are tens of thousands of clones, 95% to 97% of which are singletons. The rearrangement links TRBV19 to TRBJ2-2; D is unresolved. Specimen: naive CD4+ T cells sorted from blood. This clonotype originated in a human donor in good health. CDR3 sequence reads: CASTPSGTGELFF. DNA for the CDR3: TGTGCCAGTACCCCATCTGGGACCGGGGAGCTGTTTTTT.